Below, one TCR beta chain is given with its context. Its target is not known. Donors were ostensibly healthy at sampling, although undocumented immune exposures were probable. The data originate from a study of cytomegalovirus exposure and HLA in healthy donors. Use of 60 Vbeta and 13 Jbeta primers characterized the PCR. Measured with immunoSEQ multiplex PCR; TCRdb has only the in-frame clones, and not every one. The sample has tens of thousands of clones, around 72% seen once. Trimming cost V 5 bases and J 4 bases, with 18 bases left between them. In germline, CDR1 is LNHDA, CDR2 SQIVND (reference sequence). The CDR3 runs 16 residues. Findings and caveats of the study: Previously analyzed data showed that most TCR beta V segments were productive at a frequency of about 87% or about 30%. The study dropped some indistinguishable V segments, TRBV6-2 and TRBV6-3 among them. In vitro, three CMV-associated chains proved specific for CMV antigens.

The V and J genes are TRBV19 and TRBJ1-5; no firm D call. The clonotype originates from a man aged 45 to 65 in good health and CMV-seropositive. Source material: PBMCs. CDR3 region: CASSRTARGINQPQHF. In DNA form, the CDR3 reads TGTGCCAGTAGTCGTACAGCGCGCGGGATTAATCAGCCCCAGCATTTT. Using reference TRBV19 and TRBJ1-5 for the parts outside the CDR3, the full variable domain is DGGITQSPKYLFRKEGQNVTLSCEQNLNHDAMYWYRQDPGQGLRLIYYSQIVNDFQKGDIAEGYSVSREKKESFPLTVTSAQKNPTAFYLCASSRTARGINQPQHFGDGTRLSIL.